A selection of T cell receptor beta chains follows, all from one sample in a study of shared clonotypes between healthy human individuals. Repertoires were generated with immunoSEQ multiplex PCR, while TCRdb's copy carries only in-frame clones and drops some. The sample yields about 1 million clones, about 75% seen once. Sequenced material: memory CD4+ T cells sorted from blood. These TCRs come from a man aged 18 to 35 in good health. The CDR3 runs from the conserved cysteine through the conserved F or W. A D gene is named only where the DNA matches it firmly. For some rows the clone size is stated as once, few or many, or as a class when expanded; others skip it.

J gene | CDR3 length | D gene | V gene | clone size | CDR3 DNA | CDR3 protein
TRBJ1-4 | 15 | - | TRBV2 | - | TGTGCCAGCAGGAACCCCAGGGACGGGAAGGAAAAACTGTTTTTT | CASRNPRDGKEKLFF
TRBJ1-4 | 12 | - | TRBV4-2 | - | TGTGCCAGCAGCCAAGATCACGAAAAACTGTTTTTT | CASSQDHEKLFF
TRBJ2-1 | 15 | - | TRBV19 | - | TGTGCCAGTAGTATACCACAGGGTGGCTACAATGAGCAGTTCTTC | CASSIPQGGYNEQFF
TRBJ2-5 | 13 | TRBD1 | TRBV19 | - | TGTGCCAGTCAAGGGGGCGCGGGAGAGACCCAGTACTTC | CASQGGAGETQYF
TRBJ2-1 | 18 | - | TRBV5-1 | once | TGCGCCAGCAGCTTGGCGCTAATCCCGGAATTCCCCTACAATGAGCAGTTCTTC | CASSLALIPEFPYNEQFF
TRBJ2-7 | 14 | - | TRBV10-3 | - | TGTGCCATCAGTGAGTTTCAGCGGTCCTACGAGCAGTACTTC | CAISEFQRSYEQYF
TRBJ1-2 | 14 | - | TRBV6-1 | - | TGTGCCAGCAGTGAAGACCACAGGACCTATGGCTACACCTTC | CASSEDHRTYGYTF
TRBJ1-2 | 15 | TRBD1 | TRBV28 | - | TGTGCCACCCGGCCCCCCTTTACAGGGGACTATGGCTACACCTTC | CATRPPFTGDYGYTF
TRBJ1-2 | 14 | - | TRBV28 | - | TGTGCCAGCAGTTTGGGGCGGGGGACCCATGGCTACACCTTC | CASSLGRGTHGYTF
TRBJ2-1 | 16 | TRBD1 | TRBV5-5 | - | TGTGCCAGCAGCTTGGCAGCAGGGGGTGTATACAATGAGCAGTTCTTC | CASSLAAGGVYNEQFF